These T cell receptor beta chains were read from a single sample in a study of cytomegalovirus exposure and HLA in healthy donors. Only in-frame clones appear in the TCRdb table, and some are missing; sequencing was by immunoSEQ multiplex PCR. The table has about 330,000 clones, 70% to 90% seen once. The sample taken for sequencing was PBMCs. These receptors came from a woman in her late teens or twenties in good health and CMV-seronegative. CDR3s include the opening cysteine and the closing phenylalanine or tryptophan. A D gene is named only where the DNA matches it firmly. Not all rows give a size; the values are once, few, many and, for expanded clones, a class.

D gene	V gene	clone size	J gene	CDR3 DNA	CDR3 protein
NA	TRBV7-2	NA	TRBJ1-2	TGTGCCAGCAGCTTAGGGTGGCGGTCTAACTATGGCTACACCTTC	CASSLGWRSNYGYTF
TRBD2	TRBV7-9	NA	TRBJ2-1	TGTGCCAGCAGCTTAGGGGAGGGCAATGAGCAGTTCTTC	CASSLGEGNEQFF
NA	TRBV7-6	NA	TRBJ2-2	TGTGCCAGCAGCTTAGTAAAGAACACCGGGGAGCTGTTTTTT	CASSLVKNTGELFF
NA	TRBV5-6	NA	TRBJ1-4	TGTGCCAGCAGCTTGGCGAGGGCTCGAAGTCTTAATGAAAAACTGTTTTTT	CASSLARARSLNEKLFF
TRBD2	TRBV9	NA	TRBJ2-2	TGTGCCAGCACTAGCGGGACGAACACCGGGGAGCTGTTTTTT	CASTSGTNTGELFF
NA	TRBV11-3	NA	TRBJ2-1	TGTGCCAGCAGCTCACCGGGGGACAATGAGCAGTTCTTC	CASSSPGDNEQFF
NA	TRBV18	NA	TRBJ2-2	TGTGCCAGCTCATTGAGGGGGACGGGGAACACCGGGGAGCTGTTTTTT	CASSLRGTGNTGELFF
TRBD2	TRBV9	NA	TRBJ2-3	TGTGCCAGCAGCGTGACGGGAGGGGTAGCAGATACGCAGTATTTT	CASSVTGGVADTQYF
TRBD1	TRBV5-1	few	TRBJ2-7	TGCGCCAGCAGCCCGGCACTCGGGACAGCTGGCCACGAGCAGTACTTC	CASSPALGTAGHEQYF
NA	TRBV5-6	NA	TRBJ2-3	TGTGCCAGCAGCCCGGTTGGTAGCACAGATACGCAGTATTTT	CASSPVGSTDTQYF
NA	TRBV28	once	TRBJ1-1	TGTGCCAGCAGTCCCGGAGCCCTCGAAGCTTTCTTT	CASSPGALEAFF
TRBD1	TRBV6-4	few	TRBJ1-5	TGTGCCAGCAGTGACTCAGGTCAGGGGGCAGTTCAGCCCCAGCATTTT	CASSDSGQGAVQPQHF
TRBD2	TRBV9	NA	TRBJ2-7	TGTGCCAGCAGCGTAGCACTAGCGGGAGTTGGCGAGCAGTACTTC	CASSVALAGVGEQYF
NA	TRBV19	NA	TRBJ1-5	TGTGCCAGTAGAGGAGAGTCAGTCAATCAGCCCCAGCATTTT	CASRGESVNQPQHF
NA	TRBV9	NA	TRBJ2-1	TGTGCCAGCAGCGCTTGGGGGGAGGAATACAATGAGCAGTTCTTC	CASSAWGEEYNEQFF
TRBD2	TRBV7-2	NA	TRBJ2-7	TGTGCCAGCAGCTTATGGGCGGGGGTGGATACCTACGAGCAGTACTTC	CASSLWAGVDTYEQYF
NA	TRBV5-8	NA	TRBJ1-1	TGTGCCAGCAGCTTGATGGGGGACATGGAACAAAAGACTTTCTTT	CASSLMGDMEQKTFF
NA	TRBV5-1	NA	TRBJ1-3	TGCGCCAGCAGCTTGGAGGCGGCCTCTGGAAACACCATATATTTT	CASSLEAASGNTIYF
TRBD1	TRBV7-6	NA	TRBJ1-4	TGTGCCAGCAGCTCCCGGGGCATGACAGGGGACAGTGAAAAACTGTTTTTT	CASSSRGMTGDSEKLFF
NA	TRBV5-1	NA	TRBJ1-2	TGCGCCAGCAGCCCCGCCCAGGGAGGCTATGGCTACACCTTC	CASSPAQGGYGYTF
NA	TRBV7-9	NA	TRBJ2-7	TGTGCCAGCAGCTTAGGAGGAACAGGGTGGTACGAGCAGTACTTC	CASSLGGTGWYEQYF
NA	TRBV4-2	NA	TRBJ2-7	TGTGCCAGCAGCCAAGATCAGGGGGGCCCCAGCTACGAGCAGTACTTC	CASSQDQGGPSYEQYF
TRBD1	TRBV4-3	many	TRBJ1-2	TGCGCCAGCAGCCACAACAGGGGACCGGGCGGCTACACCTTC	CASSHNRGPGGYTF
NA	TRBV7-9	NA	TRBJ2-5	TGTGCCAGCAGCTCCAAGTCGACAGTACAAGAGACCCAGTACTTC	CASSSKSTVQETQYF
NA	TRBV9	NA	TRBJ2-1	TGTGCCAGCAGCGCTGGGGGCGGTCGCTACAATGAGCAGTTCTTC	CASSAGGGRYNEQFF
NA	TRBV30	NA	TRBJ1-2	TGTGCCTGGAGTCCTTATGGCTACACCTTC	CAWSPYGYTF
TRBD2	TRBV6-5	NA	TRBJ2-1	TGTGCCGTCCAAAGACTAGCGGGCTACAATGAGCAGTTCTTC	CAVQRLAGYNEQFF
NA	TRBV18	NA	TRBJ2-5	TGTGCCAGCTCACCGGAAACAACGGGGGTCGAGACCCAGTACTTC	CASSPETTGVETQYF
NA	TRBV6-5	NA	TRBJ1-4	TGTGCCAGCAGCCAAAATGAAAAACTGTTTTTT	CASSQNEKLFF
NA	TRBV9	NA	TRBJ2-3	TGTGCCAGCAGCGTAACCCCCGTAGCGCCCACAGATACGCAGTATTTT	CASSVTPVAPTDTQYF
NA	TRBV5-1	NA	TRBJ1-1	TGCGCCAGCAGCTTGGTTGGGGACATAGGCACAGAAGAAGCTTTCTTT	CASSLVGDIGTEEAFF
NA	TRBV4-2	NA	TRBJ1-4	TGTGCCAGCAGCCAAGTGGAGGGAGTCGGTGAAAAACTGTTTTTT	CASSQVEGVGEKLFF
NA	TRBV20-1	NA	TRBJ1-2	TGCAGTGCTAAGTACAGTAACGGCTACACCTTC	CSAKYSNGYTF
NA	TRBV7-3	NA	TRBJ2-5	TGTGCCAGCAGCCCATGGTCCGGAGAGACCCAGTACTTC	CASSPWSGETQYF
TRBD2	TRBV27	NA	TRBJ2-7	TGTGCCAGCAGTTTATCCGGACTAGCGGGAGGGCCGACCTACGAGCAGTACTTC	CASSLSGLAGGPTYEQYF
TRBD2	TRBV27	NA	TRBJ2-7	TGTGCCAGCAGTCGCGGACTAGCGGGAGGCGGGCAGTACTTC	CASSRGLAGGGQYF
TRBD2	TRBV27	NA	TRBJ2-1	TGTGCCAGCAGTGGCGGGGGGACGGATTACAATGAGCAGTTCTTC	CASSGGGTDYNEQFF
TRBD2	TRBV29-1	NA	TRBJ2-5	TGCAGCGGCTCCGGACTAGCGGGAGTGGGTGAGACCCAGTACTTC	CSGSGLAGVGETQYF
TRBD1	TRBV7-2	few	TRBJ1-5	TGTGCCAGCAGCTTGGGACAGGGGGAGCCCCAGCATTTT	CASSLGQGEPQHF
NA	TRBV15	few	TRBJ1-5	TGTGCCACCAGCAGAGGCAGAAATCAGCCCCAGCATTTT	CATSRGRNQPQHF
TRBD1	TRBV7-7	NA	TRBJ2-7	TGTGCTAGCAGCTTAGCACAGGGGGCCAGCTACGAGCAGTACTTC	CASSLAQGASYEQYF
TRBD1	TRBV2	NA	TRBJ1-1	TGTGCCAGCAGTGAAGCGGGGACAGCAGCTTTCTTT	CASSEAGTAAFF
TRBD1	TRBV18	NA	TRBJ2-7	TGTGCCAGCTCAACCCAGGACGGGACAGTAGACGAGCAGTACTTC	CASSTQDGTVDEQYF
NA	TRBV28	NA	TRBJ2-1	TGTGCCAGCAGTTTTTCCCAGGGGATCACCTACAATGAGCAGTTCTTC	CASSFSQGITYNEQFF
NA	TRBV4-1	few	TRBJ2-7	TGCGCCAGCAGCCAAGTTCCCCTTCTAGGGCAGTACTTC	CASSQVPLLGQYF
NA	TRBV7-6	NA	TRBJ1-1	TGTGCCAGCAGCTTAGGTTCCGGGTTATCGAACACTGAAGCTTTCTTT	CASSLGSGLSNTEAFF
TRBD2	TRBV5-4	NA	TRBJ2-3	TGTGCCAGCAGCTGGACTAGCGGGAGTAGCACAGATACGCAGTATTTT	CASSWTSGSSTDTQYF
TRBD1	TRBV5-1	NA	TRBJ1-2	TGCGCCAGCAGCTTGGCCGTGGGGACAGAAAATGGCTACACCTTC	CASSLAVGTENGYTF
TRBD2	TRBV9	NA	TRBJ2-5	TGTGCCAGCAGCGAGGGGACTAGCGCCCAAGAGACCCAGTACTTC	CASSEGTSAQETQYF
NA	TRBV10-3	NA	TRBJ2-2	TGTGCCATCAGTGAGTCGGGGACAACGAACACCGGGGAGCTGTTTTTT	CAISESGTTNTGELFF